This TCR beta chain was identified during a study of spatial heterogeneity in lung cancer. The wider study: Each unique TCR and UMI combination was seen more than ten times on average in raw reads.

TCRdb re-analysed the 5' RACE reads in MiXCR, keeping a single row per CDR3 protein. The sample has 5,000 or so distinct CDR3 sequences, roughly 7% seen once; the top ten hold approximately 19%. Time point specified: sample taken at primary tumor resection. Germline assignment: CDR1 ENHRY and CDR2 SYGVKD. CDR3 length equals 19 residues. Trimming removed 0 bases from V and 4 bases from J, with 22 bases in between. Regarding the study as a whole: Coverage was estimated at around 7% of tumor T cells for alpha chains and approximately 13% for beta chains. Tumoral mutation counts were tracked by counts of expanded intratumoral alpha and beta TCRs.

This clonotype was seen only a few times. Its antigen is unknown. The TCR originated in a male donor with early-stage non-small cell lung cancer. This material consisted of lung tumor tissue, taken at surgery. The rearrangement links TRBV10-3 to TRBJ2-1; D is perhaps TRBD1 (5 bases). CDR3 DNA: TGTGCCATCAGTGAGTCGCTTATTTTTTCGAGACAGAGATACAATGAGCAGTTCTTC. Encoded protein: CAISESLIFSRQRYNEQFF.